Reported below is one T cell receptor (beta chain). The antigen remains undetermined. For the second PCR, which ran for about 6 to 12 cycles, a sample-barcoded 5' primer and a J-beta primer mix were used. Tagging of each cDNA molecule was performed by a template-switch adaptor with 12 random nucleotides. MiXCR was run by TCRdb on the 5' RACE reads, yielding one entry per CDR3 protein. Among about 1.8 million distinct CDR3 sequences listed, around half were seen once. This entry belongs to a study of blood T cells in healthy people across ages. Whole-study findings and limits: There were more naive CD4+ cells and higher diversity in long-lived donors than in aged donors.

V was pared by 0 bases and J by 6 bases, with 13 bases between. Germline assignment: CDR1 SGHRS and CDR2 YFSETQ. This CDR3 is 15 amino acids long. The donors, all healthy, were Caucasians living in Russia, aged about 6 to 100. Peripheral blood from each donor was collected in a volume of 8 to 10 milliliters. The clonotype comes from a woman between 35 and 50 years old in good health. The sample comprised blood. This chain links TRBV5-1 with TRBJ1-5; possibly TRBD1 for D (5 bases). The CDR3 region has the DNA TGCGCCAGCAGCTTGGAGGGGCAGGCGGCTCAGCCCCAGCATTTT. Translating it yields CASSLEGQAAQPQHF. The full variable domain, in which reference TRBV5-1 and TRBJ1-5 provide the parts outside the CDR3, is KAGVTQTPRYLIKTRGQQVTLSCSPISGHRSVSWYQQTPGQGLQFLFEYFSETQRNKGNFPGRFSGRQFSNSRSEMNVSTLELGDSALYLCASSLEGQAAQPQHFGDGTRLSIL.